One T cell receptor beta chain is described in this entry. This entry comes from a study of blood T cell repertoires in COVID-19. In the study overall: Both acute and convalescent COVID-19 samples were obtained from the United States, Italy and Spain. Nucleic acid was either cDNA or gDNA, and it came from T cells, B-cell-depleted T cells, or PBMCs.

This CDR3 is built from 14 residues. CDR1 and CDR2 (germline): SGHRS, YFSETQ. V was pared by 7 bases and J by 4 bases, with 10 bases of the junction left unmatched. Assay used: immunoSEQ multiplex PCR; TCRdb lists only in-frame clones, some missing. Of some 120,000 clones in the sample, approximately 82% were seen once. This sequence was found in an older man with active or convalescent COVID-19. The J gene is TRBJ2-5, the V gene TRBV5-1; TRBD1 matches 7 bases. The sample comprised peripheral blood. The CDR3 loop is CASRQGSGSETQYF. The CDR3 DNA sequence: TGCGCCAGCCGACAGGGCTCGGGTTCAGAGACCCAGTACTTC.